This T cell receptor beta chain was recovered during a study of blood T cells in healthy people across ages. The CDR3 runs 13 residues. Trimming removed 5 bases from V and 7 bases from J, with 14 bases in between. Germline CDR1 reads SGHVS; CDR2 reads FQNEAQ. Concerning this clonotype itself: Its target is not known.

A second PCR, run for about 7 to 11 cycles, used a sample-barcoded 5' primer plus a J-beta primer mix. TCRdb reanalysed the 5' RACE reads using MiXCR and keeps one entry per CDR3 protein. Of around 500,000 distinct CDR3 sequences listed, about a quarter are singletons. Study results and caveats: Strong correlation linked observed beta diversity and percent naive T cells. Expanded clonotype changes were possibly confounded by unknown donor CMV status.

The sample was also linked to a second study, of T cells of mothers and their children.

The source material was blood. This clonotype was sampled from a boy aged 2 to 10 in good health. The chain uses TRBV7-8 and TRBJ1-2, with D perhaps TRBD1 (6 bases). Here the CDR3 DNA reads TGTGCCAGCAGCCCTTACAGGGATGGTGGCTACACCTTC. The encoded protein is CASSPYRDGGYTF. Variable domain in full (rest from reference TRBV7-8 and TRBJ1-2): GAGVSQSPRYKVAKRGQDVALRCDPISGHVSLFWYQQALGQGPEFLTYFQNEAQLDKSGLPSDRFFAERPEGSVSTLKIQRTQQEDSAVYLCASSPYRDGGYTFGSGTRLTVV.